This T cell receptor beta chain stems from a study of regulatory dendritic cells for organ transplantation (dated by TCRdb to the late 2010s). Concerning the study at large: To make regulatory dendritic cells, monocytes were cultured with vitamin D3 on days 0 and 4, plus IL-10 on day 4. On day 6, LPS was added to the DC cultures to test how the DCs responded to a strong maturation-inducing agent. TCRbeta repertoires were sequenced from sorted naive and memory CD4+ and CD8+ T cells before and after allostimulation with regulatory or mature dendritic cells. Study-level results and caveats: The repertoires of naive CD4+ and CD8+ T cells were highly diverse, while memory cell repertoires were less diverse, with memory CD8+ cells being the most oligoclonal. Among the resting subsets, the most alloreactive TCR clonotypes were found in memory CD8+ T cells. Only two subjects were sequenced, and the authors noted considerable between-individual heterogeneity in the alloreactive memory CD8+ T cell pool. In both subjects, allostimulation led to expansion of memory CD8+ clones, although regulatory dendritic cells appeared to cause more limited expansion than mature dendritic cells did.

Sorted T cell subsets were CFSE-labeled and co-cultured for roughly 5 days with allogeneic regulatory or mature dendritic cells at a 1:10 DC:T ratio. Naive T cells were sorted as CD45RA+ and memory T cells as CD45RO+ CD4+ or CD8+ cells by FACS. T cells for TCR sequencing came from two healthy control subjects. The Qiagen DNeasy Blood & Tissue Kit was used for extraction of genomic DNA. The germline ends are 12 bases apart after V is trimmed by 2 bases and J by 7 bases. The CDR3 contains 15 residues, cysteine and phenylalanine counted. The sequence is cut down to CDR3 DNA, 45 bases in frame from base 1. The germline V gene specifies SNHLY as CDR1 and FYNNEI as CDR2. A multiplexed two-step PCR with Vbeta-specific forward primers and Jbeta-specific reverse primers was used to amplify the TCRbeta CDR3 regions. Through the immunoSEQ service, the TCRbeta libraries were run on an Illumina instrument for sequencing. On the study's bioinformatics: IMGT annotation was used to assign V, D and J genes, and synthetic CDR3 analogues were used to correct counts for multiplex PCR bias. In the immunoSEQ Analyzer, repertoire clonality was calculated as one minus the normalized Shannon entropy. Clonal expansion was defined using Fisher's exact test with Benjamini-Hochberg false discovery rate control and a two-tailed threshold of P<0.01. TCRdb retrieved this table from immuneACCESS and kept in-frame rearrangements only. Not all clones are present; in checked studies, unresolved V genes account for under half, and no reason is known for the remainder. V, J and clone size were drawn from that table, and D and trimming were deduced from the DNA. This sample lists some 11,000 clones; 74% were detected once. The ten largest account for 0.63% of the sample.

Notes on this clone: The target of this receptor is not known. Within one base of it there is no much larger clone, and no base qualities were kept.

Recombination joined TRBV2 with TRBJ1-6, with TRBD1 tentatively as D gene (6 bases match). Sample: naive CD4+ T cells from blood cultured with regulatory dendritic cells. The cell subset or site label for this specimen denotes: CD45RA+ naive T cells. The receptor's source is a human donor in good health. The nucleotides are TGTGCCAGCAGTGAAACAGGGCTTGGGAATTCACCCCTCCACTTT. It encodes CASSETGLGNSPLHF. With the portions outside the CDR3 filled from the reference TRBV2 and TRBJ1-6 genes, the complete variable region becomes EPEVTQTPSHQVTQMGQEVILRCVPISNHLYFYWYRQILGQKVEFLVSFYNNEISEKSEIFDDQFSVERPDGSNFTLKIRSTKLEDSAMYFCASSETGLGNSPLHFGNGTRLTVT.